This entry features one T cell receptor beta chain sequence. A read error may account for a junction end that differs from germline. This sample is part of a study of molecular identifiers for immune sequencing clone quantification. The CDR3 length is 17 residues. Looked up from germline, CDR1 is MNHNY and CDR2 is SVGAGI (reference sequence). TCRdb re-called the PCR reads through MiXCR, storing one row per CDR3 protein. The table records about 510,000 distinct CDR3 sequences, approximately 25% of them present only once. This chain uses TRBV6-6 with TRBJ2-7; TRBD2 agrees at 12 bases. Sequencing was performed on naive CD8+ T cells from blood, with Jurkat cell RNA spiked in. As for subset: FACS-sorted CD8+CD4-CCR7+CD45RA+ naive T cells. The sequence derives from a human donor in good health. Some libraries in this study had Jurkat cell RNA spiked in. The DNA for the CDR3 is TGTGCCAGCAGATACTACCCCGGACTAGCGGGAACCTACGAGCAGTACTTC. Translation gives CASRYYPGLAGTYEQYF.